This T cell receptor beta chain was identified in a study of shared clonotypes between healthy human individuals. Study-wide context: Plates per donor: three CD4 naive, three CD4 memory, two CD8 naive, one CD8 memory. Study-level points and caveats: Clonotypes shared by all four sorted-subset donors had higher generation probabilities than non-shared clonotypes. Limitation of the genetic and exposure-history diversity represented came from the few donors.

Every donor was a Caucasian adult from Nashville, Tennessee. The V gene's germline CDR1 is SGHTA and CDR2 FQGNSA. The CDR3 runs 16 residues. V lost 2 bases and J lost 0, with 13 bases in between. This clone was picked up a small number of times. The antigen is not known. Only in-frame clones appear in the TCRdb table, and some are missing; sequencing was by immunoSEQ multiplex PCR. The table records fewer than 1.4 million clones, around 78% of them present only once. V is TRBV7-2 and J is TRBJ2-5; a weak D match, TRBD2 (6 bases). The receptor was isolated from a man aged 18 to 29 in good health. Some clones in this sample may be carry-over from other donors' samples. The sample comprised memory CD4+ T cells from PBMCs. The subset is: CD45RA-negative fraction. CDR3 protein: CASSLYGTRNQETQYF. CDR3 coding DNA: TGTGCCAGCAGCTTATACGGGACTCGAAACCAAGAGACCCAGTACTTC.